The 22 T cell receptor beta chains reported below all come from one sample, sequenced in a study of Graves' ophthalmopathy and Graves' hyperthyroidism. Transcripts of RNA were the source for amplifying TCR beta CDR3 regions. Investigators did first-round RT-PCR with HTBI primers, then second-round multiplex PCR. TCRdb reanalysed the multiplex PCR reads using MiXCR and keeps one entry per CDR3 protein. The profile shows about 740,000 distinct CDR3 sequences, roughly 41% of them singletons. Sequencing was done on a sample of peripheral blood. These receptors came from an adult man with Graves' ophthalmopathy.

This clonotype was picked up a small number of times. The chain links TRBV9 to TRBJ1-6; 7 bases map to TRBD1. CDR3 size: 13 residues. After removal of 7 bases from V and 11 bases from J, the junction contained 9 bases not matched to a gene. CDR1 is SGDLS and CDR2 is YYNGEE in the germline V gene. The CDR3 DNA is TGTGCCAGCGTACAGGGGATTGGTGCACCCCTCCACTTT. Translating gives CASVQGIGAPLHF. The full variable domain, completed using reference TRBV9 and TRBJ1-6, is DSGVTQTPKHLITATGQRVTLRCSPRSGDLSVYWYQQSLDQGLQFLIQYYNGEERAKGNILERFSAQQFPDLHSELNLSSLELGDSALYFCASVQGIGAPLHFGNGTRLTVT.

The rearrangement links TRBV20-1 to TRBJ2-7, with 10 bases identical to TRBD2. The CDR3 is 15 residues long. From germline, CDR1 is DFQATT and CDR2 SNEGSKA (reference sequence). The CDR3: CSAQFWGLASLEQYF. In DNA, the CDR3 is TGCAGCGCTCAATTTTGGGGACTAGCGTCTCTCGAGCAGTACTTC.

Only a few counts were recorded for this clonotype. The chain is built from TRBV5-5 and TRBJ2-5; D not certain. Germline V gene sequence: CDR1 SGHKS, CDR2 YYEKEE (reference sequence). V was trimmed by 7 bases and J by 0 bases, leaving 10 bases between them. This CDR3 region has 13 residues. CDR3 loop: CASQIEYQETQYF. The DNA for the CDR3 is TGTGCCAGCCAGATCGAGTACCAAGAGACCCAGTACTTC. The full variable domain, completed using reference TRBV5-5 and TRBJ2-5, is DAGVTQSPTHLIKTRGQQVTLRCSPISGHKSVSWYQQVLGQGPQFIFQYYEKEERGRGNFPDRFSARQFPNYSSELNVNALLLGDSALYLCASQIEYQETQYFGPGTRLLVL.

This clonotype came up a few times. This chain joins TRBV25-1 and TRBJ1-2; TRBD1 matches 7 bases. This CDR3 has 13 amino acids. The V segment lost 11 bases and the J segment 0 bases; nucleotides outside the gene matches: 6. Germline CDR1 MGHDK, CDR2 SYGVNS. Here the CDR3 DNA reads TGTGCCTCGCGACAGGGATCTAACTATGGCTACACCTTC. As protein: CASRQGSNYGYTF.

This clonotype was counted ten times or more. The V gene is TRBV7-6, the J gene TRBJ2-5, with no clear D. Germline values: CDR1 SGHVS, CDR2 FNYEAQ. The germline V and J ends were trimmed by 1 base and 2 bases, with 5 bases remaining between them. The CDR3 length is 13 residues. CDR3 nucleotide sequence: TGTGCCAGCAGCTTAGTCGTTCAAGAGACCCAGTACTTC. Its protein is CASSLVVQETQYF.

Notes on this clonotype: The CDR3 end shows no conserved phenylalanine or tryptophan, and so a read error is likely. The chain joins TRBV2 to TRBJ2-5; possible D gene TRBD1, 6 bases. CDR3 size: 15 residues. Per germline, CDR1 SNHLY and CDR2 FYNNEI. Trimming cost V 6 bases and J 4 bases, with 18 bases left between them. CDR3 in DNA: TGTGCCAGCAGCTCCAAAAGGGGGTTAGGAGAGACCCAGTACCTC. Translating it yields CASSSKRGLGETQYL.

V usage is TRBV4-2 and J usage is TRBJ2-7, with 10 positions matching TRBD2. Per the germline V gene, CDR1 is LGHNA and CDR2 is YNFKEQ. With 4 bases clipped from V and 0 bases from J, the junction kept 9 bases outside the gene matches. The CDR3 is 17 residues long. The CDR3 spells CASSPRAGTSVSYEQYF. CDR3 nucleotide sequence: TGTGCCAGCAGCCCAAGGGCAGGGACTAGCGTCTCCTACGAGCAGTACTTC.

The chain combines TRBV4-1 with TRBJ2-5; 8 nucleotides line up with TRBD1. V gave up 3 bases and J gave up 4 bases; unmatched junction bases: 10. This CDR3 has 16 amino acids. Germline V gene sequence: CDR1 MGHRA, CDR2 YSYEKL. The CDR3 loop reads CASSHPRDRILETQYF. The CDR3 DNA is TGCGCCAGCAGCCACCCCAGGGACAGGATCTTAGAGACCCAGTACTTC.

Details on this clonotype: This may arise from a read error, as a much more abundant clone is one base away. The gene calls are TRBV2 and TRBJ1-5; no firm D call. CDR1 is SNHLY, CDR2 FYNNEI, per germline. CDR3 length: 14 amino acids. The CDR3 spells CAGSEAGSNQPQHF. CDR3 coding DNA: TGTGCCGGCAGTGAAGCGGGTAGCAATCAGCCCCAGCATTTT. Full variable domain (missing parts from reference TRBV2 and TRBJ1-5): EPEVTQTPSHQVTQMGQEVILRCVPISNHLYFYWYRQILGQKVEFLVSFYNNEISEKSEIFDDQFSVERPDGSNFTLKIRSTKLEDSAMYFCAGSEAGSNQPQHFGDGTRLSIL.

This chain joins TRBV19 and TRBJ1-1; 8 nucleotides align to TRBD1. Germline V gives CDR1 LNHDA, CDR2 SQIVND (reference sequence). The V segment lost 3 bases and the J segment 1 base; nucleotides outside the gene matches: 4. The CDR3 covers 15 residues. The CDR3 DNA follows: TGTGCCAGTAGTATCCAGGGGGCGCAGAACACTGAAGCTTTCTTT. It translates to CASSIQGAQNTEAFF.

This clonotype was observed many times. The genes are TRBV19 and TRBJ1-1; tentative D call: TRBD1 (5 bases). Germline V gene sequence: CDR1 LNHDA, CDR2 SQIVND (reference sequence). With 7 bases removed from V and 0 bases from J, the gap between germline ends came to 9 bases. This CDR3 contains 13 residues. The CDR3 sequence: CASMGDVNTEAFF. CDR3 in DNA: TGTGCCAGTATGGGGGATGTGAACACTGAAGCTTTCTTT. Drawing the rest from reference TRBV19 and TRBJ1-1, the complete variable domain is DGGITQSPKYLFRKEGQNVTLSCEQNLNHDAMYWYRQDPGQGLRLIYYSQIVNDFQKGDIAEGYSVSREKKESFPLTVTSAQKNPTAFYLCASMGDVNTEAFFGQGTRLTVV.

This chain joins TRBV6-6 and TRBJ2-7; the D gene could be TRBD1 or TRBD2 (6 bases each). Germline V CDR1 and CDR2: MNHNY, SVGAGI (reference sequence). With 6 bases removed from V and 3 bases from J, the gap between germline ends came to 18 bases. This CDR3 is built from 15 residues. CDR3 amino acids: CASSPWGAKNYEQYF. CDR3 nucleotide sequence: TGTGCCAGCAGCCCCTGGGGGGCCAAGAACTACGAGCAGTACTTC.

The chain couples TRBV2 to TRBJ2-7; TRBD2 aligns across 8 bases. The V gene end was trimmed by 6 bases and the J gene end by 4 bases; junction bases not matched to a gene: 8. The CDR3 sequence is 14 residues long. Germline loops: CDR1 SNHLY, CDR2 FYNNEI. The DNA for the CDR3 is TGTGCCAGCAGGGGTAGCGGGAATAAGTACGAGCAGTACTTC. This codes for CASRGSGNKYEQYF.

The V gene is TRBV12-5, the J gene TRBJ1-1; D call uncertain. CDR3 length equals 13 residues. V was clipped by 6 bases and J by 4 bases, with 12 bases between them. The germline V gene encodes CDR1 LGHNT and CDR2 FRNRAP. The CDR3 region has the DNA TGTGCTAGTGGCGACCAGGTGGCCACTGAAGCTTTCTTT. Translating it yields CASGDQVATEAFF.

Many counts were recorded for this clonotype. The chain is built from TRBV9 and TRBJ1-6; D unresolved. The V gene's germline CDR1 is SGDLS and CDR2 YYNGEE. V was clipped by 7 bases and J by 10 bases, with 15 bases between them. The CDR3 loop spans 13 amino acids. The DNA for the CDR3 is TGTGCCAGCGGTGCCGCGGAATGGTCACCCCTCCACTTT. It is translated as CASGAAEWSPLHF.

This clonotype was picked up many times. V is TRBV9 and J is TRBJ1-6, with D uncertain. V gave up 0 bases and J gave up 0 bases, with 4 bases separating them. This CDR3 is built from 15 residues. Germline V gives CDR1 SGDLS, CDR2 YYNGEE. CDR3 protein: CASSVDGSYNSPLHF. DNA of the CDR3: TGTGCCAGCAGCGTAGACGGCTCCTATAATTCACCCCTCCACTTT.

On this clonotype: This clone may be a read error of a much larger clone one base away. V is TRBV19 and J is TRBJ2-2, with D hard to call. CDR3 length equals 13 residues. Germline lookup yields CDR1 LNHDA and CDR2 SQIVND (reference sequence). Here the CDR3 DNA reads TGTGCCAGTGGTATTAATTCGGTCGGGGAGCTGTTTTTT. It yields the protein CASGINSVGELFF.

The CDR3 DNA is TGTGCCACCAGCAGAGATATGGGTAGGGACAGCTCCTACGAGCAGTACTTC. As protein: CATSRDMGRDSSYEQYF. The V and J genes are TRBV15 and TRBJ2-7; 7 bases map to TRBD1. The CDR3 is 17 amino acids. J gave up 0 bases and V 0 bases, and 8 bases lay outside the gene matches. Germline V gene sequence: CDR1 LNHNV, CDR2 YYDKDF (reference sequence).

This clonotype was seen only a few times. The chain combines TRBV4-1 with TRBJ1-5; 8 bases are a match to TRBD1. This CDR3 is 15 amino acids long. The germline CDR1 and CDR2 sequences are MGHRA and YSYEKL. With 3 bases clipped from V and 7 bases from J, the junction kept 8 bases outside the gene matches. DNA of the CDR3: TGCGCCAGCAGCCACGCCGGACAGGGTGGACAGCCCCAGCATTTT. Translated: CASSHAGQGGQPQHF.

At least ten counts were recorded for this clonotype. This chain uses TRBV11-2 with TRBJ1-2, with a tentative D call TRBD1 (6 bases). The V and J ends lost 5 bases and 8 bases respectively, with 18 bases between them. CDR1 and CDR2 from the germline V gene are SGHAT and FQNNGV. The CDR3 is 14 residues long. This CDR3 reads CASSQTGILGGYTF. The CDR3 nucleotides are TGTGCCAGCAGCCAAACAGGGATCCTCGGGGGCTACACCTTC.

This chain uses TRBV25-1 with TRBJ1-2, with 8 bases lining up with TRBD1. V lost 4 bases, J lost 4 bases, and 8 bases stayed unmatched. The germline V gene encodes CDR1 MGHDK and CDR2 SYGVNS. The CDR3 extends over 15 amino acids. CDR3 loop: CASSVRDRIFYGYTF. The DNA for the CDR3 is TGTGCCAGCAGTGTCCGGGACAGGATATTCTATGGCTACACCTTC.

This clonotype was observed many times. The rearrangement uses TRBV7-9 and TRBJ2-6, with D unresolved. The CDR3 has 15 amino acids. Trimming stripped 1 base from V and 3 bases from J, with 7 bases between. Germline CDR1 SEHNR, CDR2 FQNEAQ (reference sequence). The CDR3 coding sequence is TGTGCCAGCAGCTTAGTGGGGTTTGGGGCCAACGTCCTGACTTTC. Its translation is CASSLVGFGANVLTF.